This TCR beta chain was observed in a study of T-cell reconstitution after alpha-beta-depleted transplantation in children. Findings of the study overall: Some patients owed their high day-60 TCRbeta diversity to surviving recipient T cells and thymic progenitors. T-cell numbers and diversity, one year after transplant, stemmed largely from T cells that were newly produced. Roughly two months post-transplant, alpha-beta T cells reportedly originated from several hundred graft clones that had expanded.

Researchers prepared the TCRbeta library using unique molecular identifiers, the study reports. TCRdb analysed the PCR reads with MiXCR anew, one entry per CDR3 protein. The sample comprises some 81,000 distinct CDR3 sequences, 13% to 15% of which are singletons, and around 26% rests with the top ten. V was clipped by 1 base and J by 3 bases; unmatched bases: 5. The CDR3 length is 17 residues. Germline CDR1 is LGHNA and CDR2 is YNFKEQ. To note about this clonotype: What it recognizes is unknown.

V is TRBV4-2 and J is TRBJ2-6; 8 bases map to TRBD2. The sample in question was PBMCs, mostly from graft donor cells, obtained 180 days after TCRalphabeta/CD19-depleted stem cell transplant. This receptor was taken from a male patient aged 2 to 10 who had a stem cell transplant for acute lymphoblastic leukemia, so the T cells may come from the graft donor. CDR3 sequence (DNA): TGTGCCAGCAGCCAAGCGGGGGGGCTTGGTGGGGCCAACGTCCTGACTTTC. Translated: CASSQAGGLGGANVLTF.